These T cell receptor beta chains were read from a single sample in a study of shared clonotypes between healthy human individuals. The method was immunoSEQ multiplex PCR; TCRdb's version includes in-frame clones alone and lacks a portion of them. This table holds roughly 1,800,000 clones, less than 95% found once. Specimen: naive CD8+ T cells sorted from blood. Receptors originate from a man aged 18 to 35 in good health. CDR3s include the opening cysteine and the closing phenylalanine or tryptophan. D genes are given only for firm matches. Rows may omit the clone size; those that give it use once, few, many or a size class.

D gene	J gene	V gene	clone size	CDR3 protein	CDR3 DNA
TRBD2	TRBJ2-1	TRBV27	NA	CASRVAGVSYNEQFF	TGTGCCAGCAGGGTAGCGGGAGTCAGCTACAATGAGCAGTTCTTC
TRBD2	TRBJ2-1	TRBV9	NA	CASTKEGTSGPYNEQFF	TGTGCCAGCACCAAAGAGGGGACTAGCGGACCCTACAATGAGCAGTTCTTC
TRBD1	TRBJ1-5	TRBV28	NA	CASRLGTGSEGNQPQHF	TGTGCCAGCAGGCTTGGGACAGGGAGTGAGGGCAATCAGCCCCAGCATTTT
NA	TRBJ2-2	TRBV7-9	NA	CATTKGRVGELFF	TGTGCCACTACTAAAGGGCGCGTCGGGGAGCTGTTTTTT
NA	TRBJ2-1	TRBV7-3	NA	CASSLEVTYNEQFF	TGTGCCAGCAGCCTCGAGGTAACCTACAATGAGCAGTTCTTC
NA	TRBJ2-7	TRBV27	NA	CASSLSEDYEQYF	TGTGCCAGCAGTTTATCCGAGGATTACGAGCAGTACTTC
TRBD2	TRBJ2-5	TRBV6-1	NA	CASPPTSGSDETQYF	TGTGCCAGCCCCCCGACTAGCGGGAGTGACGAGACCCAGTACTTC
TRBD1	TRBJ1-1	TRBV11-2	NA	CASSHVSRDRGGEDTEAFF	TGTGCCAGCAGCCATGTGTCCCGGGACAGGGGGGGAGAGGACACTGAAGCTTTCTTT
TRBD2	TRBJ2-3	TRBV28	NA	CASSGGPDTQYF	TGTGCCAGCTCGGGGGGGCCAGATACGCAGTATTTT
NA	TRBJ2-2	TRBV9	NA	CASSVGQGGAGELFF	TGTGCCAGCAGCGTAGGGCAGGGGGGTGCCGGGGAGCTGTTTTTT
NA	TRBJ2-7	TRBV19	NA	CASSMAGEYEQYF	TGTGCCAGTAGTATGGCAGGGGAGTACGAGCAGTACTTC
TRBD1	TRBJ2-7	TRBV7-2	NA	CASSSGAGQGFHEQYF	TGTGCCAGCAGCTCGGGAGCCGGACAGGGGTTCCACGAGCAGTACTTC
NA	TRBJ1-2	TRBV5-6	NA	CASSLYSNGYTF	TGTGCCAGCAGCTTGTATTCCAATGGCTACACCTTC
TRBD2	TRBJ2-3	TRBV28	NA	CASSLGGSTDTQYF	TGTGCCAGCAGTTTGGGAGGGAGCACCGATACGCAGTATTTT
NA	TRBJ2-5	TRBV18	NA	CASSYEDSALWETQYF	TGTGCCAGCTCATACGAAGACAGCGCGCTTTGGGAGACCCAGTACTTC
NA	TRBJ2-3	TRBV30	NA	CAWTISGQSTDTQYF	TGTGCCTGGACCATCTCAGGACAGAGCACAGATACGCAGTATTTT
NA	TRBJ2-1	TRBV28	NA	CASSFPREVSEGEYNEQFF	TGTGCCAGCAGTTTCCCTCGGGAGGTATCTGAGGGGGAGTACAATGAGCAGTTCTTC
NA	TRBJ2-2	TRBV9	NA	CASSAGGGNAGELFF	TGTGCCAGCAGCGCCGGAGGGGGGAATGCCGGGGAGCTGTTTTTT
NA	TRBJ2-3	TRBV7-2	NA	CASSLVDDFYTDTQYF	TGTGCCAGCAGCTTAGTGGACGACTTTTACACAGATACGCAGTATTTT
TRBD2	TRBJ2-7	TRBV5-4	NA	CASSSAERGFYEQYF	TGTGCCAGCAGCTCCGCTGAGCGGGGCTTCTACGAGCAGTACTTC
TRBD1	TRBJ2-7	TRBV6-5	NA	CASSLDRAIYEQYF	TGTGCCAGCAGTTTGGACAGGGCCATCTACGAGCAGTACTTC
TRBD2	TRBJ2-3	TRBV30	NA	CACSGSPDTQYF	TGTGCCTGTAGCGGGAGCCCAGATACGCAGTATTTT
NA	TRBJ2-1	TRBV7-9	once	CASSLAIGGYNEQFF	TGTGCCAGCAGCTTAGCGATTGGGGGCTACAATGAGCAGTTCTTC
TRBD1	TRBJ2-3	TRBV7-9	NA	CASSSLQGPWGTDTQYF	TGTGCCAGCAGCTCGCTACAGGGGCCTTGGGGCACAGATACGCAGTATTTT
TRBD1	TRBJ1-6	TRBV6-1	few	CASSDRGGGSPLHF	TGTGCCAGCAGCGACAGGGGGGGAGGTTCACCCCTCCACTTT
NA	TRBJ2-7	TRBV19	NA	CASSIGWQGEQYF	TGTGCCAGTAGTATAGGGTGGCAGGGTGAGCAGTACTTC
NA	TRBJ2-7	TRBV27	NA	CASSLPGAYEQYF	TGTGCCAGCAGTTTACCGGGAGCGTACGAGCAGTACTTC
TRBD2	TRBJ2-7	TRBV27	NA	CASSGLASYEQYF	TGTGCCAGCAGTGGACTAGCGTCCTACGAGCAGTACTTC
NA	TRBJ2-7	TRBV19	NA	CASSIYGGYEQYF	TGTGCCAGTAGTATATACGGGGGCTACGAGCAGTACTTC
NA	TRBJ2-1	TRBV6-5	NA	CAVQTHNEQFF	TGTGCCGTCCAAACCCACAATGAGCAGTTCTTC
NA	TRBJ2-3	TRBV7-9	NA	CASSLVEGGTDTQYF	TGTGCCAGCAGCTTAGTTGAGGGGGGTACAGATACGCAGTATTTT
NA	TRBJ1-6	TRBV10-2	few	CASSESGESGSPLHF	TGCGCCAGCAGTGAGTCTGGGGAGTCGGGTTCACCCCTCCACTTT
NA	TRBJ2-7	TRBV10-1	NA	CASSRGRNSYEQYF	TGCGCCAGCTCCCGAGGCAGGAACTCCTACGAGCAGTACTTC
NA	TRBJ2-1	TRBV11-2	NA	CASSPAYNEQFF	TGTGCCAGCAGCCCTGCCTACAATGAGCAGTTCTTC
NA	TRBJ1-1	TRBV27	NA	CASNDQGMAEAFF	TGTGCCAGCAATGACCAGGGGATGGCTGAAGCTTTCTTT
NA	TRBJ2-7	TRBV13	NA	CASSFTGTDTYEQYF	TGTGCCAGCAGCTTTACTGGGACTGATACCTACGAGCAGTACTTC
NA	TRBJ1-5	TRBV6-8	NA	CASSYSIGDPQPQHF	TGTGCCAGCAGTTACTCGATCGGGGATCCCCAGCCCCAGCATTTT
NA	TRBJ1-1	TRBV23-1	once	CASSHMLNTEAFF	TGCGCCAGCAGTCATATGTTGAACACTGAAGCTTTCTTT
TRBD1	TRBJ1-5	TRBV18	NA	CARSRDREMTSQPQHF	TGTGCCAGGAGCCGGGACAGGGAAATGACGAGTCAGCCCCAGCATTTT
TRBD2	TRBJ2-7	TRBV4-1	NA	CASSQAGSGEGTYEQYF	TGCGCCAGCAGCCAAGCGGGGAGCGGGGAAGGGACCTACGAGCAGTACTTC
NA	TRBJ2-7	TRBV4-3	NA	CASSQVRGAYEQYF	TGCGCCAGCAGCCAAGTGAGGGGCGCCTACGAGCAGTACTTC
NA	TRBJ1-4	TRBV11-2	NA	CASSLSMTTNEKLFF	TGTGCCAGCAGCTTAAGTATGACGACTAATGAAAAACTGTTTTTT
TRBD1	TRBJ2-7	TRBV4-1	NA	CASSQDGGQNYEQYF	TGCGCCAGCAGCCAAGATGGGGGACAGAACTACGAGCAGTACTTC
NA	TRBJ2-7	TRBV13	NA	CASSFHGGIGEQYF	TGTGCCAGCAGCTTTCACGGTGGAATTGGGGAGCAGTACTTC
TRBD1	TRBJ1-6	TRBV4-3	NA	CASSQDRTGYNSPLHF	TGCGCCAGCAGCCAAGATAGGACAGGTTATAATTCACCCCTCCACTTT
NA	TRBJ2-7	TRBV19	once	CASSIGYEQYF	TGTGCCAGTAGTATCGGTTACGAGCAGTACTTC
NA	TRBJ1-3	TRBV25-1	NA	CASSESVGEGVGNTIYF	TGTGCCAGCAGTGAATCTGTCGGGGAAGGGGTTGGAAACACCATATATTTT
TRBD1	TRBJ1-4	TRBV29-1	NA	CSAISEGGRLNEKLFF	TGCAGCGCTATAAGTGAAGGGGGCCGGCTTAATGAAAAACTGTTTTTT
NA	TRBJ2-3	TRBV7-9	NA	CASSLISSDTQYF	TGTGCCAGCAGCTTAATTAGCTCAGATACGCAGTATTTT
TRBD1	TRBJ2-2	TRBV5-1	NA	CASSLPDREAGELFF	TGCGCCAGCAGCTTGCCGGACAGGGAAGCCGGGGAGCTGTTTTTT
NA	TRBJ2-7	TRBV27	NA	CASSFGHLTYEQYF	TGTGCCAGCAGTTTTGGACACCTTACCTACGAGCAGTACTTC
NA	TRBJ1-2	TRBV27	NA	CASSSGSPLYGYTF	TGTGCCAGCAGTTCCGGGAGCCCTCTCTATGGCTACACCTTC